The T cell receptor (beta chain) under discussion was sequenced for a study of PD-1 blockade in classical Hodgkin lymphoma. With no exception, relapse followed autologous stem cell transplantation in all patients, and brentuximab vedotin exposure varied. Some clones are missing from TCRdb's copy, which holds only in-frame ones; the method was immunoSEQ multiplex PCR. This table has 15,000 to 20,000 clones, over 80% appearing once. The CDR3 covers 15 residues. Germline V gene data show CDR1 as LNHDA and CDR2 as SQIVND (reference sequence). J gave up 4 bases and V 8 bases, and 11 bases lay outside the gene matches. This clone is a singleton in its sample.

The receptor's source is a human donor with classical Hodgkin lymphoma. Sequencing used peripheral blood mononuclear cells (PBMCs), obtained before the second cycle of nivolumab. J is TRBJ2-1 and V is TRBV19; TRBD1 matches at 7 bases. The CDR3: CASLSRDSLYNEQFF. The CDR3 DNA reads TGTGCCAGTTTATCCCGGGACAGCTTATACAATGAGCAGTTCTTC.